This T cell receptor (beta chain) was obtained from a study of T cells in Graves' hyperthyroidism and ophthalmopathy. From approximately 9.5 ml of fresh peripheral blood, PBMCs were isolated. The sample holds many counts of this clonotype. TCR beta CDR3 regions were amplified from RNA transcripts. First-round RT-PCR targeting the TCR CDR3 was performed with the HTBI primer set. In TCRdb, the multiplex PCR reads were re-called with MiXCR into one record per CDR3 protein. The table records more than 50,000 distinct CDR3 sequences, 53% of them present only once. Germline V CDR1 and CDR2: MNHNS, SASEGT. V was clipped by 6 bases and J by 6 bases; unmatched bases: 8. This CDR3 spans 15 amino acids.

The source material was blood. The rearrangement joins TRBV6-1 to TRBJ1-5; the match to TRBD1 covers 10 bases. This TCR came from a woman in her sixties or seventies with Graves' ophthalmopathy. CDR3 residues: CASSDRDRGTQPQHF. CDR3 bases: TGTGCCAGCAGCGACCGGGACAGGGGAACTCAGCCCCAGCATTTT.